The clone carrying this T cell receptor beta chain has just a few counts. Profiled with immunoSEQ multiplex PCR; TCRdb holds only in-frame clones, not every one. In the table there are tens of thousands of clones, roughly 77% of which are singletons. This specimen belongs to a study of PD-L1 blockade in urothelial cancer. On the study more broadly: Chemotherapy regimens numbering 0 to 3 had been given to patients.

The germline gives CDR1 SGHDN, CDR2 FVKESK. The CDR3 covers 15 residues. Trimming removed 4 bases from V and 0 bases from J, with 11 bases in between. The sequence was collected from a man between 65 and 85 years old with urothelial cancer. V gene TRBV14 combines with J gene TRBJ2-3; TRBD2 is a possible D gene (6 bases). Sample: PBMCs, taken around atezolizumab (anti-PD-L1) treatment. CDR3 amino acids: CASSRQLASTDTQYF. The CDR3 nucleotides read TGTGCCAGCAGCCGACAACTAGCTAGCACAGATACGCAGTATTTT.